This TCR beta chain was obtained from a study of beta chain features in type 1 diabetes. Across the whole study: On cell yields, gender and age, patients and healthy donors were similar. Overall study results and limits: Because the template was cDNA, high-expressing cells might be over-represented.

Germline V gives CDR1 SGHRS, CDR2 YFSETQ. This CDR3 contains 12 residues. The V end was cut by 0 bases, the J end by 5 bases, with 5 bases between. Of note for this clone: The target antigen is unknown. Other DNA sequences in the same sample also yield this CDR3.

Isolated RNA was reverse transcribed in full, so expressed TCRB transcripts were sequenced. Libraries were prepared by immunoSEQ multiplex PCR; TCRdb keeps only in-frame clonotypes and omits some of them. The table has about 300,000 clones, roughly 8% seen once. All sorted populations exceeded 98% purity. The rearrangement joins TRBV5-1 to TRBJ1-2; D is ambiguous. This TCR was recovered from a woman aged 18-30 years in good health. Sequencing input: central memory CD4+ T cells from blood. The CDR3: CASSLESYGYTF. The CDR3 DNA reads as TGCGCCAGCAGCTTGGAGTCTTATGGCTACACCTTC.